This entry lists 10 T cell receptor beta chains sequenced from one sample in a study of blood T cell repertoires in COVID-19. Sequenced by immunoSEQ multiplex PCR; TCRdb stores in-frame clones only, minus some. The table includes tens of thousands of clones, about 70% detected once. Sequenced material: peripheral blood. The receptors were gathered from a woman in her 70s with acute or convalescent COVID-19.

The J gene is TRBJ1-2, the V gene TRBV7-2; D might be TRBD1 (6 bases). V lost 4 bases, J lost 8 bases, and 14 bases lay in between. The germline CDR1 and CDR2 sequences are SGHTA and FQGNSA. The CDR3 is 13 amino acids. The CDR3 DNA reads TGTGCCAGCAGCTCGGGGGGAGGGGGAGGCTACACCTTC. Protein: CASSSGGGGGYTF.

V usage is TRBV12-3 or TRBV12-4 and J usage is TRBJ2-5; TRBD1 aligns across 7 bases. V shed 3 bases, J shed 5 bases, and the junction held 3 bases outside the gene matches. The CDR3 covers 13 residues. CDR3 sequence reads: CASSFTGDETQYF. The CDR3 DNA reads as TGTGCCAGCAGTTTTACAGGGGATGAGACCCAGTACTTC.

This rearrangement joins TRBV29-1 to TRBJ1-5; 10 bases are shared with TRBD1. Trimming cost V 7 bases and J 0 bases; bases outside gene matches: 9. CDR3 length: 16 amino acids. The germline CDR1 and CDR2 sequences are SQVTM and ANQGSEA. In nucleotides, the CDR3 is TGCAGCGCCCAGACAGGGGGCATGGGTAGCAATCAGCCCCAGCATTTT. Translating gives CSAQTGGMGSNQPQHF.

This clone showed up just a few times. The rearrangement links TRBV6-5 to TRBJ1-2; perhaps TRBD1 as D (6 bases). Per germline, CDR1 MNHEY and CDR2 SVGAGI. The V end lost 6 bases, the J end lost 5 bases, and 16 bases lay between the germline ends. The CDR3 is 14 amino acids. The CDR3 reads CASSPTTGGYGYTF. The CDR3 nucleotides read TGTGCCAGCAGCCCCACGACAGGCGGGTATGGCTACACCTTC.

The chain has TRBV21-1 and TRBJ2-5; TRBD1, the table's D call, was not compared with the DNA. TRBV21-1 corresponds to a pseudogene. The CDR3 consists of 15 residues. The chain's CDR3 is CASSKNYRGLETQYF. CDR3 DNA: TGTGCCAGCAGCAAGAATTACAGGGGGCTAGAGACCCAGTACTTC.

The V call is TRBV10-1, the J call TRBJ1-4, with unresolved D. Germline CDR1 is WNHNN and CDR2 is SYGVQD (reference sequence). The CDR3 has 13 amino acids. V shed 5 bases and J shed 8 bases, with 12 bases lying between them. The CDR3 coding sequence is TGCGCCAGCAGTAAGAGGGTTGGAGAAAAACTGTTTTTT. Its protein is CASSKRVGEKLFF.

This clone was seen only once. This chain's CDR3 is CASSDRGWRGNTIYF. The DNA for the CDR3 is TGTGCCAGCAGCGACAGGGGGTGGAGGGGAAACACCATATATTTT. The chain has TRBV7-3 and TRBJ1-3, with TRBD1 identical over 9 bases. This CDR3 has 15 amino acids. Germline V gene sequence: CDR1 SGHTA, CDR2 FQGTGA. V lost 5 bases, J lost 4 bases, and 6 bases stayed unmatched.

This clone was seen a single time. The chain is built from TRBV19 and TRBJ2-7; 11 bases are a match to TRBD2. This CDR3 is 16 amino acids long. Per germline, CDR1 LNHDA and CDR2 SQIVND (reference sequence). The V and J ends lost 4 bases and 2 bases, in that order; junction bases with no gene match: 7. CDR3 in amino acids: CASSSSSGRKTYEQYF. CDR3 nucleotides: TGTGCCAGTAGTAGCTCTAGCGGGAGGAAGACCTACGAGCAGTACTTC.

The V and J genes are TRBV24-1 and TRBJ2-3; 8 positions match TRBD2. This CDR3 comprises 15 residues. CDR1 and CDR2 (germline): KGHDR, SFDVKD. V was pared by 6 bases and J by 2 bases, with 6 bases of the junction left unmatched. CDR3 DNA sequence: TGTGCCACCAGTAGGCAGCGGGGGACCACAGATACGCAGTATTTT. Translating it yields CATSRQRGTTDTQYF.

This chain links TRBV2 with TRBJ2-5, with D unclear. Germline CDR1 reads SNHLY; CDR2 reads FYNNEI. The CDR3 totals 14 residues. Between the trimmed V and J ends, which lost 2 bases and 1 base, there was a span of 8 bases. CDR3 nucleotides: TGTGCCAGCAGTGAATGGCAGTCCCAAGAGACCCAGTACTTC. It encodes CASSEWQSQETQYF.